Listed below are T cell receptor beta chains from one sample, sequenced in a study of T-cell reconstitution after alpha-beta-depleted transplantation in children. In TCRdb, the PCR reads were re-called with MiXCR into one record per CDR3 protein. The sample consists of 40,000 to 55,000 distinct CDR3 sequences, less than 6% of them appearing once. Sequenced here: PBMCs, mostly from graft donor cells, sampled 60 days after TCRalphabeta/CD19-depleted stem cell transplant. Every receptor here comes from a female patient aged 2-15 years who had a stem cell transplant for aplastic anemia, so the T cells may come from the graft donor. The CDR3 runs from the conserved cysteine through the conserved F or W. The D gene is left open where the match is weak. Some rows have no size entry. The others give once, few or many, or a class for an expanded clone.

>-|TRBV29-1|13|TRBJ2-7|many
CSVVTADPYEQYF
TGCAGCGTTGTTACAGCCGATCCCTACGAGCAGTACTTC
>-|TRBV28|14|TRBJ2-3|many
CASIGRISTDTQYF
TGTGCCAGCATTGGACGGATTAGCACAGATACGCAGTATTTT
>-|TRBV29-1|14|TRBJ1-2|many
CSVEDQGRSYGYTF
TGCAGCGTTGAAGATCAGGGACGGAGCTATGGCTACACCTTC
>TRBD1|TRBV12-3/TRBV12-4|12|TRBJ2-4|many
CATGQGKNIQYF
TGTGCCACCGGACAGGGGAAAAACATTCAGTACTTC
>-|TRBV9|15|TRBJ1-2|few
CASSETPDTSYGYTF
TGTGCCAGCAGCGAAACCCCGGACACATCCTATGGCTACACCTTC
>-|TRBV20-1|12|TRBJ2-2|many
CSAGRNTGELFF
TGCAGTGCTGGGCGGAACACCGGGGAGCTGTTTTTT
>-|TRBV29-1|10|TRBJ1-2|many
CSAKGIDYTF
TGCAGCGCCAAAGGGATTGACTACACCTTC
>-|TRBV14|12|TRBJ2-7|many
CASSQVRREQYF
TGTGCCAGCAGCCAAGTCCGACGCGAGCAGTACTTC
>-|TRBV10-2|16|TRBJ2-1|many
CASSEIERSSYNEQFF
TGCGCCAGCAGTGAGATCGAGAGGAGCTCCTACAATGAGCAGTTCTTC
>-|TRBV18|12|TRBJ2-7|few
CASSSAASGQYF
TGTGCCAGCTCATCGGCTGCCTCGGGGCAGTACTTC
>-|TRBV27|13|TRBJ2-3|many
CASRVSGPDTQYF
TGTGCCAGCAGGGTGTCGGGGCCAGATACGCAGTATTTT
>-|TRBV9|14|TRBJ2-7|many
CASSVSESHPEQYF
TGTGCCAGCAGCGTCTCCGAATCGCACCCCGAGCAGTACTTC
>TRBD1|TRBV7-8|13|TRBJ2-6|few
CASSTGTGNVLTF
TGTGCCAGCAGCACCGGGACAGGCAACGTCCTGACTTTC
>TRBD1|TRBV18|15|TRBJ1-1|few
CASSPPNRGDTEAFF
TGTGCCAGCTCACCACCGAACAGGGGTGACACTGAAGCTTTCTTT
>-|TRBV7-9|14|TRBJ1-2|-
CASSWYRVNYGYTF
TGTGCCAGCAGCTGGTATCGGGTGAACTATGGCTACACCTTC
>-|TRBV5-1|16|TRBJ1-1|-
CASSWGVGEGSTDAFF
TGCGCCAGCAGCTGGGGCGTGGGGGAAGGGAGCACTGACGCTTTCTTT
>-|TRBV21-1|14|TRBJ1-1|many
CASSKDLSNTEAFF
TGTGCCAGCAGCAAAGATCTCTCCAACACTGAAGCTTTCTTT
>-|TRBV6-4|18|TRBJ2-7|many
CASSDPRRDVTGIYEQYF
TGTGCCAGCAGTGACCCGAGGCGGGATGTGACAGGGATATACGAGCAGTACTTC
>-|TRBV5-1|15|TRBJ2-7|many
CASSLQGRGPYEQYF
TGCGCCAGCAGCCTACAGGGACGGGGACCCTACGAGCAGTACTTC
>-|TRBV5-1|15|TRBJ1-1|many
CASSLTNKGGTEAFF
TGCGCCAGCAGCTTAACAAACAAGGGTGGAACTGAAGCTTTCTTT
>TRBD1|TRBV20-1|13|TRBJ2-7|many
CSALGQGGYEQYF
TGCAGTGCCCTGGGACAGGGGGGCTACGAGCAGTACTTC
>-|TRBV12-3/TRBV12-4|15|TRBJ1-5|many
CASSLKGGPNQPQHF
TGTGCCAGCAGTCTCAAGGGGGGGCCCAATCAGCCCCAGCATTTT
>TRBD1|TRBV6-1|16|TRBJ2-1|-
CASRDPDRGSNNEQFF
TGTGCCAGCCGTGATCCAGACAGGGGGTCAAACAATGAGCAGTTCTTC
>-|TRBV28|14|TRBJ1-2|many
CASSLRARGYGYTF
TGTGCCAGCAGTCTGCGGGCCCGGGGCTATGGCTACACCTTC
>-|TRBV28|15|TRBJ1-3|many
CASSPGLSSGNTIYF
TGTGCCAGCAGTCCCGGACTGAGCTCTGGAAACACCATATATTTT
>TRBD2|TRBV12-3/TRBV12-4|15|TRBJ2-7|many
CASSLWRGGRDEQYF
TGTGCCAGCAGTTTATGGCGGGGGGGCCGCGACGAGCAGTACTTC
>-|TRBV10-3|16|TRBJ2-2|many
CAIIRGGDPNTGELFF
TGTGCCATCATTCGAGGAGGAGACCCGAACACCGGGGAGCTGTTTTTT